The 16 T cell receptor beta chains in this list originate from one sample, sequenced in a study of blood T cell repertoires in COVID-19. Method: immunoSEQ multiplex PCR; TCRdb's copy keeps in-frame clones and lacks some. Here the sample spans fewer than 70,000 clones, roughly nine tenths being singletons. The sequenced sample consisted of peripheral blood. These TCRs come from a man aged 45-65 years with acute or convalescent COVID-19.

The J gene is TRBJ1-2, the V gene TRBV6-1; a possible D gene is TRBD1 (5 bases). The length of the CDR3 is 13 residues. The V end was cut by 2 bases, the J end by 3 bases, with 7 bases between. Germline loops: CDR1 MNHNS, CDR2 SASEGT. CDR3 amino acids: CASSETRDYGYTF. CDR3 DNA sequence: TGTGCCAGCAGTGAAACCAGGGACTATGGCTACACCTTC.

The chain is built from TRBV5-1 and TRBJ1-1; 10 nucleotides line up with TRBD1. The V gene end was trimmed by 3 bases and the J gene end by 5 bases; junction bases not matched to a gene: 4. Germline V gene lookup returns CDR1 SGHRS and CDR2 YFSETQ. This CDR3 has 14 amino acids. The CDR3 DNA is TGCGCCAGCAGCTCAGGACAGGGGGAGACTGAAGCTTTCTTT. Translated: CASSSGQGETEAFF.

The V and J genes are TRBV19 and TRBJ2-1; possible D gene TRBD2, 6 bases. Trimming took off 2 bases at V and 5 bases at J, with 16 bases between the two ends. This CDR3 region has 16 residues. Germline V gives CDR1 LNHDA, CDR2 SQIVND (reference sequence). As DNA, the CDR3 is TGTGCCAGTAGTATATCCCTCTCCGGGAGCAACAATGAGCAGTTCTTC. It encodes CASSISLSGSNNEQFF.

This rearrangement joins TRBV29-1 to TRBJ1-1; D unclear. The CDR3 is made up of 13 amino acids. In germline, CDR1 is SQVTM, CDR2 ANQGSEA. Trimming pared 7 bases from V and 7 bases from J, leaving 19 bases between. CDR3 region: CSGGLRGGGEAFF. CDR3 coding DNA: TGCAGCGGTGGGCTTCGGGGAGGTGGTGAAGCTTTCTTT.

In its sample, this clone was seen a few times. The rearrangement joins TRBV28 to TRBJ1-4, with TRBD1 identical over 7 bases. The CDR3 is 16 residues long. Germline-derived CDR1 and CDR2 are MDHEN and SYDVKM. Unmatched junction bases numbered 6, after V lost 3 bases and J lost 2 bases. CDR3 bases: TGTGCCAGCAGTTTCTACAGGGGAGCCACTAATGAAAAACTGTTTTTT. Residues: CASSFYRGATNEKLFF.

This clone appeared once. The CDR3 nucleotides read TGTGCCAGTAGGACTAGCGGGAGTGCCTACAATGAGCAGTTCTTC. This gives the protein CASRTSGSAYNEQFF. The rearrangement uses TRBV19 and TRBJ2-1; 12 bases line up with TRBD2. The V gene end was trimmed by 6 bases and the J gene end by 2 bases; junction bases not matched to a gene: 2. Germline CDR1 and CDR2: LNHDA and SQIVND (reference sequence). The CDR3 runs to 15 residues.

The V gene is TRBV3-1 (or the pseudogene TRBV3-2), the J gene TRBJ1-1; no clear D gene. The CDR3 covers 16 residues. Between the trimmed V and J ends, which lost 0 bases and 11 bases, there was a span of 22 bases. Germline V lookup: CDR1 LGHDT, CDR2 YNNKEL (reference sequence). CDR3 in DNA: TGTGCCAGCAGCCAAGATAGGTATAAGGACTACTTTGGGGCTTTCTTT. Amino acid sequence: CASSQDRYKDYFGAFF.

In this sample, this clone turned up once. The gene calls are TRBV6-5 and TRBJ2-7; D not resolved. The CDR3 loop spans 12 amino acids. V shed 10 bases and J shed 4 bases, with 14 bases lying between them. Germline CDR1 MNHEY, CDR2 SVGAGI. The CDR3 DNA is TGTGCCATCAAACCGGGTCCTTACGAGCAGTACTTC. Protein product: CAIKPGPYEQYF.

This clone was found once. The V gene is TRBV28, the J gene TRBJ1-2, with 9 bases aligning to TRBD1. The CDR3 length is 14 residues. CDR1 MDHEN and CDR2 SYDVKM come from the germline V gene. The V gene end was trimmed by 7 bases and the J gene end by 6 bases; junction bases not matched to a gene: 9. The CDR3 DNA follows: TGTGCCAGCACAACGGGACAGGGTTTCCATGGCTACACCTTC. It yields the protein CASTTGQGFHGYTF.

This clone appeared a single time. The CDR3 spells CASSQDTGGLFMNTEAFF. CDR3 in DNA: TGTGCCAGCAGCCAAGACACAGGGGGCCTGTTCATGAACACTGAAGCTTTCTTT. This chain connects TRBV4-2 to TRBJ1-1; 9 bases fit TRBD1. Germline assignment: CDR1 LGHNA and CDR2 YNFKEQ. Losses at the gene ends were 0 bases for V and 0 bases for J; bases not matched to a gene: 8. CDR3 length: 18 residues.

This sequence joins TRBV30 and TRBJ1-1, with 10 bases fitting TRBD1. Trimming removed 3 bases from V and 1 base from J; junction bases left unmatched: 5. This CDR3 spans 15 amino acids. Germline lookup yields CDR1 GTSNPN and CDR2 SVGIG (reference sequence). CDR3 coding DNA: TGTGCCTGGAGGCTGACAGGGGGCAAGAACACTGAAGCTTTCTTT. The encoded protein is CAWRLTGGKNTEAFF.

The V gene is TRBV24-1, the J gene TRBJ2-1; TRBD2 matches 7 bases. V shed 5 bases and J 8 bases; nucleotides not matched to a gene: 14. CDR1 is KGHDR and CDR2 is SFDVKD in the germline V gene. The CDR3 has 16 residues. CDR3 in amino acids: CATSVLREGLRDEQFF. In nucleotides, the CDR3 is TGTGCCACCAGTGTTCTGAGGGAGGGCCTAAGGGATGAGCAGTTCTTC.

This chain connects TRBV7-2 to TRBJ2-1; 9 bases are a match to TRBD2. V shed 5 bases and J 8 bases; nucleotides not matched to a gene: 10. The CDR3 sequence is 15 residues long. Germline V gene data show CDR1 as SGHTA and CDR2 as FQGNSA. CDR3 amino acids: CASSPREGRFHEQFF. CDR3 sequence (DNA): TGTGCCAGCAGCCCGCGGGAGGGCCGGTTCCATGAGCAGTTCTTC.

The J gene is TRBJ2-1, the V gene TRBV3-1 (or the pseudogene TRBV3-2), with 7 bases aligning to TRBD2. The ends lost 4 bases at V and 2 bases at J; junction bases unmatched: 8. Germline CDR1 and CDR2: LGHDT and YNNKEL (reference sequence). This CDR3 comprises 16 residues. Written as DNA, the CDR3 is TGTGCCAGCAGCCCCGCGGGAGCGGGGACCTACAATGAGCAGTTCTTC. Its translation is CASSPAGAGTYNEQFF.

The chain has TRBV6-5 and TRBJ1-5; TRBD1 matches at 8 bases. J lost 2 bases, V lost 4 bases, and 4 bases had no gene match. Germline loops: CDR1 MNHEY, CDR2 SVGAGI. The CDR3 has 15 amino acids. CDR3 bases: TGTGCCAGCAGTTCCGGACAGGGACGCAATCAGCCCCAGCATTTT. Translated, it gives CASSSGQGRNQPQHF.

This clone was recorded only once. The genes are TRBV30 and TRBJ1-1, with 7 positions matching TRBD1. V was clipped by 2 bases and J by 5 bases; unmatched bases: 8. Germline assignment: CDR1 GTSNPN and CDR2 SVGIG (reference sequence). The CDR3 consists of 14 residues. This chain's CDR3 is CAWSRLRQGTEAFF. The CDR3 DNA reads TGTGCCTGGAGTCGTCTACGACAGGGTACTGAAGCTTTCTTT.